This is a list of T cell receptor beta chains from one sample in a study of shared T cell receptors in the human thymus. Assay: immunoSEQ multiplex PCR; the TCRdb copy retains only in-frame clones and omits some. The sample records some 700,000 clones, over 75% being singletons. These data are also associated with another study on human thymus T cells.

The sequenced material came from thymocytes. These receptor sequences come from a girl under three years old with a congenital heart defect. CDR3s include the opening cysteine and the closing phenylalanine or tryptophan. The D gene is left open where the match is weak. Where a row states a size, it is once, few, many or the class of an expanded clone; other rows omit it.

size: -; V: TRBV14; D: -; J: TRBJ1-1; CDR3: CASSQVDTEAFF; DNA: TGTGCCAGCAGCCAAGTAGACACTGAAGCTTTCTTT
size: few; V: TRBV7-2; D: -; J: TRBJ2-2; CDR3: CASSLGRLAPGELFF; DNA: TGTGCCAGCAGCTTAGGTCGGCTAGCTCCCGGGGAGCTGTTTTTT
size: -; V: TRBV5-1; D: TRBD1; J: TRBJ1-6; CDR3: CASRDGTGEPDYNSPLHF; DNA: TGCGCCAGCAGGGACGGGACAGGAGAACCCGACTATAATTCACCCCTCCACTTT
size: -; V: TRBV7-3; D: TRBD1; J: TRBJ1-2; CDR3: CASIFGDRPFYGYTF; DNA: TGTGCCAGCATCTTCGGGGACAGACCTTTCTATGGCTACACCTTC
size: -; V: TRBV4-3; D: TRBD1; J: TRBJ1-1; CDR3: CASRLQKDRGPMNTEAFF; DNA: TGCGCCAGCAGATTGCAAAAGGACAGGGGACCTATGAACACTGAAGCTTTCTTT
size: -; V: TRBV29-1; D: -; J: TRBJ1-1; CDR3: CSAQRSGGGSEVGTEAFF; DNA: TGCAGCGCCCAACGAAGTGGGGGGGGCAGCGAGGTTGGGACTGAAGCTTTCTTT
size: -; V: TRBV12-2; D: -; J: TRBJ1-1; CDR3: CASRLDPPRAGGTEAFF; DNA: TGTGCAAGTCGCTTAGATCCCCCCCGGGCAGGGGGGACTGAAGCTTTCTTT
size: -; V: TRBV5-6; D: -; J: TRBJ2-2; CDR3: CASSLNGRGRTGELFF; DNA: TGTGCCAGCAGCTTGAATGGGCGGGGCCGAACCGGGGAGCTGTTTTTT
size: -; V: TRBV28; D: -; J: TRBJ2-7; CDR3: CASSFGSPVNEQYF; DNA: TGTGCCAGCAGTTTTGGCTCCCCTGTAAACGAGCAGTACTTC
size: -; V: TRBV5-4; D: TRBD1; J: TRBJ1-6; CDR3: CASSEDRQSPRGYNSPLHF; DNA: TGTGCCAGCAGCGAAGACAGGCAGTCCCCCAGGGGGTATAATTCACCCCTCCACTTT
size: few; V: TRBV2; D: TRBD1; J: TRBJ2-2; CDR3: CASRMGQAVGELFF; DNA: TGTGCCAGCAGGATGGGACAGGCAGTCGGGGAGCTGTTTTTT
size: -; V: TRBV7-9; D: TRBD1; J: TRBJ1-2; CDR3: CASSPTGEAYGYTF; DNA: TGTGCCAGCAGCCCAACAGGGGAGGCCTATGGCTACACCTTC
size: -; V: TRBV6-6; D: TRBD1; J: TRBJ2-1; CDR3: CASSYTDREYVEQFF; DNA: TGTGCCAGCAGTTACACCGACAGGGAGTACGTTGAGCAGTTCTTC
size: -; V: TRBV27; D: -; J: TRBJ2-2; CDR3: CASSLFSGFANTGELFF; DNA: TGTGCCAGCAGTTTATTCTCAGGCTTCGCGAACACCGGGGAGCTGTTTTTT
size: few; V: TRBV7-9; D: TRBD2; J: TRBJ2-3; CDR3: CASSLPCGGVVDTQYF; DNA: TGTGCCAGCAGCCTCCCGTGCGGGGGGGTAGTTGATACGCAGTATTTT
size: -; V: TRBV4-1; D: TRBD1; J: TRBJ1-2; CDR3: CASSLGTGDKYGYTF; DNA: TGCGCCAGCAGCCTCGGGACAGGTGATAAATATGGCTACACCTTC
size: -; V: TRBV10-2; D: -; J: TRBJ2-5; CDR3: CASRPQTVLQETQYF; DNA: TGCGCCAGCAGGCCACAGACAGTACTCCAAGAGACCCAGTACTTC
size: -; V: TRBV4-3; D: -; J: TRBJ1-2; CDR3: CASSQGHRAPNGYTF; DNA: TGCGCCAGCAGCCAAGGACACAGGGCGCCGAATGGCTACACCTTC
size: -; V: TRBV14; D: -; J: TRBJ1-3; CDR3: CASRKELSGNTIYF; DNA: TGTGCCAGCCGCAAGGAGCTCTCTGGAAACACCATATATTTT
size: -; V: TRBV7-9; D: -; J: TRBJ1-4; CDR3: CASSRRPNEKLFF; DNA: TGTGCCAGCAGCCGGAGGCCTAATGAAAAACTGTTTTTT
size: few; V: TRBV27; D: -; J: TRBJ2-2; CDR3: CASRVWTPGWGTGELFF; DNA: TGTGCCAGCAGAGTCTGGACACCGGGTTGGGGCACCGGGGAGCTGTTTTTT
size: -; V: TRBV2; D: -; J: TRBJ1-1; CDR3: CASSSSGQPRNTEAFF; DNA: TGTGCCAGCTCCTCGAGCGGACAGCCTCGGAACACTGAAGCTTTCTTT
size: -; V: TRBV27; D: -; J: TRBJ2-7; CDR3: CASAPGATGGGLGEQYF; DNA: TGTGCCAGCGCACCCGGGGCGACAGGCGGTGGATTGGGCGAGCAGTACTTC
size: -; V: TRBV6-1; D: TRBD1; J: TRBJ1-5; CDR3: CASSESRGYQPQHF; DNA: TGTGCCAGCAGTGAAAGCAGGGGGTATCAGCCCCAGCATTTT
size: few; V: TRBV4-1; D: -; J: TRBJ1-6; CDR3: CASSQDRDDSPLHF; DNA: TGCGCCAGCAGCCAAGATCGGGATGACTCACCCCTCCACTTT
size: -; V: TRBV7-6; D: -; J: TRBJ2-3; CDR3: CASSLWRGQDLAITQYF; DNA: TGTGCCAGCAGCTTATGGAGAGGTCAGGACTTGGCAATTACGCAGTATTTT
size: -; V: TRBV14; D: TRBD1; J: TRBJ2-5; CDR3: CASSQSTGQGNYETQYF; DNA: TGTGCCAGCAGCCAATCCACGGGACAGGGAAATTATGAGACCCAGTACTTC
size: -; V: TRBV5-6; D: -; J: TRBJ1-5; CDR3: CASSRGHINQPQHF; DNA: TGTGCCAGCAGCCGAGGACATATCAATCAGCCCCAGCATTTT
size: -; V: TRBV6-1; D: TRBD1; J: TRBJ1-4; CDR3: CASSQTGGEDEKLFF; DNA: TGTGCCAGCAGTCAAACAGGGGGCGAGGATGAAAAACTGTTTTTT
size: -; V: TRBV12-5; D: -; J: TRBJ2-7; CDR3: CASGLPFFQGHPAEQYF; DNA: TGTGCTAGTGGTTTGCCCTTCTTCCAGGGTCATCCCGCCGAGCAGTACTTC
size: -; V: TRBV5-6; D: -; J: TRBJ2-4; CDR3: CASSLGLSTIQYF; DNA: TGTGCCAGCAGCTTGGGACTCTCCACCATTCAGTACTTC
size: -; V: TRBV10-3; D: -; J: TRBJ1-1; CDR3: CAIRADSYTEAFF; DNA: TGTGCCATCAGGGCAGACAGCTATACTGAAGCTTTCTTT
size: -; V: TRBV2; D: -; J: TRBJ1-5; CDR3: CASSDPTVNQPQHF; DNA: TGTGCCAGCAGTGACCCGACAGTCAATCAGCCCCAGCATTTT
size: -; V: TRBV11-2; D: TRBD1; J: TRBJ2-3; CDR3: CASSLDRTGGTDTQYF; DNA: TGTGCCAGCAGCTTAGACAGGACAGGGGGTACAGATACGCAGTATTTT
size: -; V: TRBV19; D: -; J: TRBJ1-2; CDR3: CASSQLLTSPGGYTF; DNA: TGTGCCAGTAGTCAACTACTGACGTCTCCCGGTGGCTACACCTTC
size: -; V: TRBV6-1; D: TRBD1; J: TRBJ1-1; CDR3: CASERGTGEKAFF; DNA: TGTGCCAGCGAGAGAGGGACAGGCGAAAAGGCTTTCTTT
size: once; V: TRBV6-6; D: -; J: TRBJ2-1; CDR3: CASSRHDRSQNNEQFF; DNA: TGTGCCAGCAGTAGACACGACCGATCCCAAAACAATGAGCAGTTCTTC
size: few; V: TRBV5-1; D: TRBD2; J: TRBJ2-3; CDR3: CASSQPGLATDTQYF; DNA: TGCGCCAGCAGCCAACCGGGACTAGCCACAGATACGCAGTATTTT
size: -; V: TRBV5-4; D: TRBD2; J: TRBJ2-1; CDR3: CASSLVTSGVAGNEQFF; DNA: TGTGCCAGCAGCTTAGTAACTAGCGGGGTGGCAGGGAATGAGCAGTTCTTC
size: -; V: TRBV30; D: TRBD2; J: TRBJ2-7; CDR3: CAWSVGTGETSGGGYEQYF; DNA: TGTGCCTGGAGTGTCGGGACAGGGGAGACTAGCGGGGGGGGGTACGAGCAGTACTTC
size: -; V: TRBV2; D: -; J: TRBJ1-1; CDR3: CASIHRKGPEDTEAFF; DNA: TGTGCCAGCATCCACCGTAAGGGGCCTGAGGACACTGAAGCTTTCTTT
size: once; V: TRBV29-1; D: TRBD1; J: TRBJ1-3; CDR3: CSAGTGGNTIYF; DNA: TGCAGCGCCGGGACAGGGGGAAACACCATATATTTT